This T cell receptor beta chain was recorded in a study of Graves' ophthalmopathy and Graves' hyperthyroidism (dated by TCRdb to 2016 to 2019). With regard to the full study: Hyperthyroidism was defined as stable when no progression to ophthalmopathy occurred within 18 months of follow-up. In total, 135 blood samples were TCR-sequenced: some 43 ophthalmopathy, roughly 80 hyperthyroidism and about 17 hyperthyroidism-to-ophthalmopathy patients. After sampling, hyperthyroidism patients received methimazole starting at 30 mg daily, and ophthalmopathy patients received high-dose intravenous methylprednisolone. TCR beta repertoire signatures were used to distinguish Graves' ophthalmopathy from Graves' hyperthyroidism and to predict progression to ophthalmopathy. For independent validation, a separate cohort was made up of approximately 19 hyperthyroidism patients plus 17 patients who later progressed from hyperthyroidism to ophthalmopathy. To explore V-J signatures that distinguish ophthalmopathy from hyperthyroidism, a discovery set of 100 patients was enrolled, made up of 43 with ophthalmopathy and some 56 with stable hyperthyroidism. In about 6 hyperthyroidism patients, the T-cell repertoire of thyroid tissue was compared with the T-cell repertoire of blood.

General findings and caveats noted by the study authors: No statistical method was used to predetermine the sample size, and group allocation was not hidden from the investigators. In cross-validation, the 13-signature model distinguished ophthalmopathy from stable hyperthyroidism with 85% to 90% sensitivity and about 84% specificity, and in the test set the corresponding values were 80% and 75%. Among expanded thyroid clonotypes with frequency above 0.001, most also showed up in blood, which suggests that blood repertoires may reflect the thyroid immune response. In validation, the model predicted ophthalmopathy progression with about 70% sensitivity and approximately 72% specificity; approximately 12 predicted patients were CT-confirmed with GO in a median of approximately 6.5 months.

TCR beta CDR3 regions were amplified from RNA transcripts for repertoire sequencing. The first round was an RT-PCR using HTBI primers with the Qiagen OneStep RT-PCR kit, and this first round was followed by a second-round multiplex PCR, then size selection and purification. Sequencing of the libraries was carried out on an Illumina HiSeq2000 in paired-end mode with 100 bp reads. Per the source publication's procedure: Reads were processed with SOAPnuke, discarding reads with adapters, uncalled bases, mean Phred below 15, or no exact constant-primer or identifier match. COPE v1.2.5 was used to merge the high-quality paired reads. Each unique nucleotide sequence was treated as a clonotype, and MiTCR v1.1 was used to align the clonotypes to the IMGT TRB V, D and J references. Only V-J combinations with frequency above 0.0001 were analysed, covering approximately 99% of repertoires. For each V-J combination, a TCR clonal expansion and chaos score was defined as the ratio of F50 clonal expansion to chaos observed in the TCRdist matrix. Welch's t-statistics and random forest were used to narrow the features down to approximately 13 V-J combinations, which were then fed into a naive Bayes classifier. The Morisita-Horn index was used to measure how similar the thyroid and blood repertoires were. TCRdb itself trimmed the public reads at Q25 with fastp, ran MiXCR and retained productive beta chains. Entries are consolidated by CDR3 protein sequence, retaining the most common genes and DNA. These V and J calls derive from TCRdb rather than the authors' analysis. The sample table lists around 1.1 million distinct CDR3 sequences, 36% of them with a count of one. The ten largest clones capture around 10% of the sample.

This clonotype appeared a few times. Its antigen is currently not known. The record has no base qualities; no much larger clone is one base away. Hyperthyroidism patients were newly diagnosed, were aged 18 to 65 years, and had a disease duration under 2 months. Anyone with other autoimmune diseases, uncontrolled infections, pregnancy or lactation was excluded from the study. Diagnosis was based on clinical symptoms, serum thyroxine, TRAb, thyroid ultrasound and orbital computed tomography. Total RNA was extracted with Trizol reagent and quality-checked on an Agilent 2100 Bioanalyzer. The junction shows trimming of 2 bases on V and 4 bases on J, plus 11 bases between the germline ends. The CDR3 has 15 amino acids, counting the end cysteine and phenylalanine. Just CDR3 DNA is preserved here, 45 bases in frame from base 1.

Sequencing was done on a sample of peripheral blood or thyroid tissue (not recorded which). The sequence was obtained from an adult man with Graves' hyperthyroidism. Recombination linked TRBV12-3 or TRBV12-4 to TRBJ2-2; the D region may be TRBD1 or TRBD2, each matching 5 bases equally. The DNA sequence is TGTGCCAGCAGTTTACTCGGGACGGGCACCGGGGAGCTGTTTTTT. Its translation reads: CASSLLGTGTGELFF.